One and the same sample provided the 13 T cell receptor beta chains below, sequenced in a study of vaccination and CD4 T cells after COVID-19. The antigens for these receptors are not known. Cultured CD4+ T cell DNA was sequenced using the Oncomine TCR Beta short-read assay. TCRdb analysed the PCR reads with MiXCR anew, one entry per CDR3 protein. This table has more than 9,000 distinct CDR3 sequences, about 31% appearing once. Regarding treatment: approximately nine-day PBMC culture with coronavirus spike peptide pools or control peptides (ViraFEST assay). The sequenced sample was cultured CD4+ T cells from blood. These receptors came from a human donor with COVID-19.

The V and J genes are TRBV5-5 and TRBJ1-4; TRBD1 might be the D (6 bases). The CDR3 sequence is 14 residues long. Trimming pared 3 bases from V and 3 bases from J, leaving 9 bases between. The germline V gene has CDR1 SGHKS and CDR2 YYEKEE (reference sequence). This CDR3 is CASSWTASNEKLFF. CDR3 sequence (DNA): TGTGCCAGCAGCTGGACAGCCTCTAATGAAAAACTGTTTTTT.

The chain couples TRBV5-1 to TRBJ2-7; D call uncertain. CDR3 size: 14 residues. Germline V gene sequence: CDR1 SGHRS, CDR2 YFSETQ. With 0 bases removed from V and 2 bases from J, the gap between germline ends came to 9 bases. This chain's CDR3 is CASSLVGFTYEQYF. CDR3 nucleotide sequence: TGCGCCAGCAGCTTGGTAGGCTTTACCTACGAGCAGTACTTC.

This chain links TRBV28 with TRBJ1-3, with D maybe TRBD1 (5 bases). Trimming took off 8 bases at V and 0 bases at J, with 14 bases between the two ends. The CDR3 runs to 15 residues. CDR1 is MDHEN and CDR2 is SYDVKM in the germline V gene. As DNA, the CDR3 is TGTGCCAGCGGAGGACACGGGGACTCTGGAAACACCATATATTTT. This codes for CASGGHGDSGNTIYF.

The chain combines TRBV20-1 with TRBJ2-7, with D unresolved. Germline loops: CDR1 DFQATT, CDR2 SNEGSKA (reference sequence). This CDR3 region has 12 residues. Trimming removed 2 bases from V and 3 bases from J, with 8 bases in between. The CDR3 DNA sequence: TGCAGTGCTAGAAGGCAAAGCTACGAGCAGTACTTC. Translating gives CSARRQSYEQYF.

This clonotype is medium-sized (0.01 to 0.1%) by share. The chain links TRBV20-1 to TRBJ1-6, with 7 bases fitting TRBD1. V lost 0 bases, J lost 7 bases, and 9 bases stayed unmatched. The CDR3 totals 16 residues. The germline CDR1 and CDR2 sequences are DFQATT and SNEGSKA (reference sequence). CDR3 DNA sequence: TGCAGTGCTAGAGATCCCACGGGACAGCCAAATTCACCCCTCCACTTT. This translates into CSARDPTGQPNSPLHF.

The CDR3 nucleotides read TGTGCCAGCAGCTTAGACCCGGGGGGGCCGTACGAGCAGTACTTC. Translating gives CASSLDPGGPYEQYF. This sequence joins TRBV7-2 and TRBJ2-7; 8 bases fit TRBD2. The CDR3 is 15 residues long. The germline V gene has CDR1 SGHTA and CDR2 FQGNSA. The V segment lost 1 base and the J segment 4 bases; nucleotides outside the gene matches: 6.

This clonotype was recorded a few times. The chain combines TRBV6-1 with TRBJ2-1; D uncertain. The V gene lost 7 bases and the J gene lost 5 bases, with 9 bases spanning the gap. This CDR3 is built from 12 residues. Looked up from germline, CDR1 is MNHNS and CDR2 is SASEGT. The chain's CDR3 is CASTPRNNEQFF. CDR3 DNA: TGTGCCAGCACTCCTCGAAACAATGAGCAGTTCTTC.

This clonotype was seen a few times. The chain employs TRBV12-5 and TRBJ1-1, with D perhaps matching TRBD1 (5 bases). Germline CDR1 and CDR2: LGHNT and FRNRAP. V lost 0 bases and J lost 3, with 11 bases in between. The CDR3 consists of 15 residues. CDR3 in DNA: TGTGCTAGTGGTTTGGTAGGGACTGGGGACACTGAAGCTTTCTTT. Its translation is CASGLVGTGDTEAFF.

Notes on this clonotype: This CDR3 fails to terminate in the conserved phenylalanine or tryptophan, so it likely reflects a read error. The chain employs TRBV29-1 and TRBJ2-1, with D uncertain. Trimming pared 3 bases from V and 6 bases from J, leaving 18 bases between. Germline V gives CDR1 SQVTM, CDR2 ANQGSEA. The CDR3 is 15 amino acids. The CDR3: CSVEYRARSGNEQFS. As DNA, the CDR3 is TGCAGCGTTGAGTACCGGGCCAGGTCCGGCAATGAGCAGTTCTCC.

The V gene is TRBV7-8, the J gene TRBJ1-4; 7 bases fit TRBD1. Per the germline V gene, CDR1 is SGHVS and CDR2 is FQNEAQ. V dropped 5 bases and J dropped 1; count of bases not matched to a gene: 10. The CDR3 covers 17 residues. CDR3 nucleotides: TGTGCCAGCAGCCCCCCGCAGGGGGATCGAACTAATGAAAAACTGTTTTTT. Residues: CASSPPQGDRTNEKLFF.

In the case of this clonotype: No DNA is shown, since the ends of the CDR3 on it are uncertain; the CDR3 is the one TCRdb lists. This chain links TRBV23-1 with TRBJ2-7; no check of the table's D call, TRBD1, against the DNA was made. TRBV23-1 is assigned to the ORF class and has an uncertain function. From its first to its last residue, the CDR3 has 23 amino acids. CDR3 residues: CASTNQTSMYLCASTGTEDEQYF.

The table lists this clonotype with a few counts. V and J are TRBV20-1 and TRBJ2-2; D ambiguous. Germline V lookup: CDR1 DFQATT, CDR2 SNEGSKA (reference sequence). This CDR3 region has 10 residues. V lost 3 bases and J lost 7, with 3 bases in between. The CDR3 sequence is CSARNGELFF. The CDR3 coding sequence is TGCAGTGCTAGGAACGGGGAGCTGTTTTTT.

This clonotype was detected only a few times. The V and J genes are TRBV14 and TRBJ1-2; no definite D call. CDR3 length: 15 residues. The ends were cut back, 0 bases at V and 3 bases at J, with 11 bases in the middle. Germline V gene data show CDR1 as SGHDN and CDR2 as FVKESK. CDR3 loop: CASSQEVHSDYGYTF. The DNA for the CDR3 is TGTGCCAGCAGCCAAGAGGTCCACAGCGACTATGGCTACACCTTC.